Sequencing of this T cell receptor (beta chain) was carried out in a study of blood T cell repertoires in COVID-19. Across the whole study: PBMCs, B-cell-depleted T cells, or T cells were the source of the cDNA or gDNA that made up the material.

For this clone: Distinct nucleotide sequences in the sample also encode this CDR3.

This CDR3 has 14 residues. CDR1 and CDR2 from the germline V gene are SGHRS and YFSETQ. V gave up 3 bases and J gave up 3 bases; unmatched junction bases: 3. Per the study methods: Reference gene primer amplification yielded estimated nucleated cell counts. Clones were read by immunoSEQ multiplex PCR, and TCRdb kept only the in-frame ones, dropping some. V, J and clone size are taken as reported in that table, and D and trimming were inferred from the DNA itself. The repertoire holds roughly 200,000 clones, with around 82% as singletons. The TCR originated in a middle-aged man with active or convalescent COVID-19. V gene TRBV5-1 combines with J gene TRBJ1-3; the match to TRBD1 covers 7 bases. The sequencing sample was made of peripheral blood. The CDR3 nucleotides are TGCGCCAGCAGCTACGGGACAGATGGAAACACCATATATTTT. Translating it yields CASSYGTDGNTIYF.